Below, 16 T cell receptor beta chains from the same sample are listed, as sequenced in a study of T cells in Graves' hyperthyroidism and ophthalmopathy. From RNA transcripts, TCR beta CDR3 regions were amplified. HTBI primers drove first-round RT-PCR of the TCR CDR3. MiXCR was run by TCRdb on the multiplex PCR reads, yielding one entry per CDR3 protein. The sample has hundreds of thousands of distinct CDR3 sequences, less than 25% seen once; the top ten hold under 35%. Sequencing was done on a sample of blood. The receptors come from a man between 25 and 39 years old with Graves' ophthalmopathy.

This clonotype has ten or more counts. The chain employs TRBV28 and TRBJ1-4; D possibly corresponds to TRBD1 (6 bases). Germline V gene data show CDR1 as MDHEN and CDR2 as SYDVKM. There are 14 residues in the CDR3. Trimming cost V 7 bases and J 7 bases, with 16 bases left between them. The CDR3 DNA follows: TGTGCCAGCACCCGCGGGGGGCTGGGTGAAAAACTGTTTTTT. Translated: CASTRGGLGEKLFF.

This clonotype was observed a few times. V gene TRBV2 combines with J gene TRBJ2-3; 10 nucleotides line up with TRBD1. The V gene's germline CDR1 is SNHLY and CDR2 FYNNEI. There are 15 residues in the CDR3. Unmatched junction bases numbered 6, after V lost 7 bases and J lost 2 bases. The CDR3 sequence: CASIPGQGNTDTQYF. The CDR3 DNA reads TGTGCCAGCATTCCGGGACAGGGGAACACAGATACGCAGTATTTT.

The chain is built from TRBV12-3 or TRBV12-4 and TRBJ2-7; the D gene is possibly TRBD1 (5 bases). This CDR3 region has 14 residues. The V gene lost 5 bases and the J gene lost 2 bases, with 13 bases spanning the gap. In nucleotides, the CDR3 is TGTGCCAGCAGTAGAGTCCAGGGTACCTACGAGCAGTACTTC. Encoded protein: CASSRVQGTYEQYF.

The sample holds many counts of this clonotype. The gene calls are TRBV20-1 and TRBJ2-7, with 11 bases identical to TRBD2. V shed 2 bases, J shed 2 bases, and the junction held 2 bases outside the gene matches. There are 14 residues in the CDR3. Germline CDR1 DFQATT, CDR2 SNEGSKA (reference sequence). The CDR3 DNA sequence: TGCAGTGCTAGACTAGCGGGAGGAACCTACGAGCAGTACTTC. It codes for CSARLAGGTYEQYF.

CDR3 amino acids: CASSPRDGGEAFF. Here the CDR3 DNA reads TGTGCCAGCAGCCCCCGGGACGGAGGTGAAGCTTTCTTT. This chain joins TRBV4-2 and TRBJ1-1, with D perhaps matching TRBD1 (5 bases). The V end was cut by 4 bases, the J end by 7 bases, with 13 bases between. The CDR3 sequence is 13 residues long. Germline V gene data show CDR1 as LGHNA and CDR2 as YNFKEQ.

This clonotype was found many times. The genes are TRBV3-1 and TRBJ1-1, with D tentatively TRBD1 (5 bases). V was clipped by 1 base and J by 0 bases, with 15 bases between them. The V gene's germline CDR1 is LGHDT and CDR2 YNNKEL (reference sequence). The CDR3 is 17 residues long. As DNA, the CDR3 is TGTGCCAGCAGCCAAGCGAGAGGGGCGAACATGAACACTGAAGCTTTCTTT. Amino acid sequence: CASSQARGANMNTEAFF.

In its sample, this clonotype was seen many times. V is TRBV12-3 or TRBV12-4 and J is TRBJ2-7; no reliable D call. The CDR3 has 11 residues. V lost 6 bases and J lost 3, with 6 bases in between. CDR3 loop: CASSQRYEQYF. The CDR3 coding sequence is TGTGCCAGCAGCCAGCGCTACGAGCAGTACTTC.

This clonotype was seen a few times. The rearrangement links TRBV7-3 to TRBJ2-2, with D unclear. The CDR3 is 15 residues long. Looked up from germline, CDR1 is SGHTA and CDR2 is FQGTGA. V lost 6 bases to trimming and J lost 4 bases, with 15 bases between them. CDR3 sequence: CASSPSSLGTGELFF. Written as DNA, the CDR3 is TGTGCCAGCAGTCCCAGCAGCCTGGGCACCGGGGAGCTGTTTTTT.

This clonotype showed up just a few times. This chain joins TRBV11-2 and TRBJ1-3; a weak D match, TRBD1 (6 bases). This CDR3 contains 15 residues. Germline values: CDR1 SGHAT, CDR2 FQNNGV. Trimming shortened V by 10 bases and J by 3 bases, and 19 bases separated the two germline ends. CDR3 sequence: CATRVWGPVGNTIYF. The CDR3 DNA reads TGTGCCACCCGGGTTTGGGGGCCGGTTGGAAACACCATATATTTT.

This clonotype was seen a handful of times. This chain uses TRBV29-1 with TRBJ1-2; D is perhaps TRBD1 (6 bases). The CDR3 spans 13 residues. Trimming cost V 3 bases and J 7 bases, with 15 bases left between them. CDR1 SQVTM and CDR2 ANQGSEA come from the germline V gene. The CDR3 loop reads CSVDYTGLGGYTF. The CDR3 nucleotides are TGCAGCGTTGATTACACAGGGTTAGGTGGCTACACCTTC.

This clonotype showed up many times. Here the CDR3 DNA reads TGTGCCAGCAGTGAAAGGGTTGACTATGGCTACACCTTC. It specifies CASSERVDYGYTF. The chain carries TRBV2 and TRBJ1-2; D gene ambiguous. CDR3 length equals 13 residues. Germline V gene lookup returns CDR1 SNHLY and CDR2 FYNNEI. V was cut by 2 bases and J by 3 bases, with 7 bases left in between.

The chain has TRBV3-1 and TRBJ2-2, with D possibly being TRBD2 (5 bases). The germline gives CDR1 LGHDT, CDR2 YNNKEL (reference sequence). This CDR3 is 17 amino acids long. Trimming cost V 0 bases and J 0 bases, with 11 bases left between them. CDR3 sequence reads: CASSQEGLAANTGELFF. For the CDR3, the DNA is TGTGCCAGCAGCCAAGAAGGCCTAGCAGCGAACACCGGGGAGCTGTTTTTT. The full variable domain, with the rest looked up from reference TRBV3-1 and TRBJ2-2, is DTAVSQTPKYLVTQMGNDKSIKCEQNLGHDTMYWYKQDSKKFLKIMFSYNNKELIINETVPNRFSPKSPDKAHLNLHINSLELGDSAVYFCASSQEGLAANTGELFFGEGSRLTVL.

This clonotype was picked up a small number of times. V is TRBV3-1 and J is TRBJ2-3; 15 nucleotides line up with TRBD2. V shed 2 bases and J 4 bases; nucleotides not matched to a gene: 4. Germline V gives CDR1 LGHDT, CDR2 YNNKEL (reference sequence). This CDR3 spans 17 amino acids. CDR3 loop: CASSQPGLAGGPDTQYF. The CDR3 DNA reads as TGTGCCAGCAGCCAACCGGGACTAGCGGGAGGTCCAGATACGCAGTATTTT.

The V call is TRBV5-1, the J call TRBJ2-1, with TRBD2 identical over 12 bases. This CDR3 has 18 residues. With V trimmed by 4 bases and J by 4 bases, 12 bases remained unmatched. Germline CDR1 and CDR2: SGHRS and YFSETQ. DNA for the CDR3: TGCGCCAGCAGCCCCGGGGCCGGGACTAGCGGGCCGTACAATGAGCAGTTCTTC. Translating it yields CASSPGAGTSGPYNEQFF.

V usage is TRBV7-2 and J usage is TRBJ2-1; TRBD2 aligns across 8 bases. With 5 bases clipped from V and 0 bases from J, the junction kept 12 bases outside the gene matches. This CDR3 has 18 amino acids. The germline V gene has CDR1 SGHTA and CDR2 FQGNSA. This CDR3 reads CASSARTSGDSSYNEQFF. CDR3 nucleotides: TGTGCCAGCAGCGCACGCACTAGCGGCGATAGCTCCTACAATGAGCAGTTCTTC.

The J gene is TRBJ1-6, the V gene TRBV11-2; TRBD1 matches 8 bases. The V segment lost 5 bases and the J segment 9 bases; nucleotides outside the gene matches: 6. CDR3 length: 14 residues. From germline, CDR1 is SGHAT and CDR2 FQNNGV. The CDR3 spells CASSAGQGFSPLHF. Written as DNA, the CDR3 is TGTGCCAGCAGCGCAGGACAGGGTTTTTCACCCCTCCACTTT.